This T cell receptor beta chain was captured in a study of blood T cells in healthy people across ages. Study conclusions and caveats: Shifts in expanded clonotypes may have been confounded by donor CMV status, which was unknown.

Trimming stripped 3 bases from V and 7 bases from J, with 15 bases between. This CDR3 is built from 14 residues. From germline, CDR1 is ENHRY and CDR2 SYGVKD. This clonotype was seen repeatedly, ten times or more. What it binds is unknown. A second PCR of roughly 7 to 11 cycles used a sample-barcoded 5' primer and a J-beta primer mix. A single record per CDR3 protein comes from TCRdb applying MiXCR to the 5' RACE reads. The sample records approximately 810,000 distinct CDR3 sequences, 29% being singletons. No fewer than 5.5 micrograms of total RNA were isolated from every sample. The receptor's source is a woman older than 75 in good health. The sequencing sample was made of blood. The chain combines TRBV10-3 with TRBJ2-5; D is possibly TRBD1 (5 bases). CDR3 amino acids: CAISDQQAIGTQYF. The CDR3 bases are TGTGCCATCAGTGACCAACAGGCGATCGGGACCCAGTACTTC.